This entry describes one TCR beta chain. In the study's own analysis: It was from reference gene primer amplification that nucleated cell counts were estimated. Generated by immunoSEQ multiplex PCR, the TCRdb table keeps only in-frame clones and is missing some. The DNA was the basis for D and trimming; V, J and clone size are from that table. The sample gives 350,000 to 400,000 clones, 90% of which show up once; around 6.3% is in the top ten. The length of the CDR3 is 15 residues. CDR1 and CDR2 from the germline V gene are SEHNR and FQNEAQ (reference sequence). The V end lost 2 bases, the J end lost 6 bases, and 14 bases lay between the germline ends. This specimen comes from a study of blood T cell repertoires in COVID-19. Study details: Acute and convalescent COVID-19 specimens originated in the United States, Italy and Spain. T cells, B-cell-depleted T cells, or PBMCs supplied cDNA or gDNA.

This TCR derives from a man younger than 30 with active or convalescent COVID-19. The specimen sequenced was peripheral blood. The chain combines TRBV7-9 with TRBJ2-1, with D possibly TRBD1 on 6 matching bases. CDR3 bases: TGTGCCAGCAGCTTAAGTGGACAGCCCAGCAATGAGCAGTTCTTC. Its translation: CASSLSGQPSNEQFF.